This T cell receptor beta chain was recovered during a study of vaccination and CD4 T cells after COVID-19. As concerns this clonotype: The antigen remains unidentified.

The CDR3 sequence is 18 residues long. The germline V and J ends were trimmed by 2 bases and 2 bases, with 22 bases remaining between them. CDR1 MDHEN and CDR2 SYDVKM come from the germline V gene. As for treatment: approximately nine-day PBMC culture with coronavirus spike peptide pools or control peptides (ViraFEST assay). Oncomine TCR Beta short-read sequencing was applied to DNA from cultured CD4+ T cells. MiXCR, run by TCRdb on the PCR reads, gives a single entry per CDR3 protein. The data hold some 19,000 distinct CDR3 sequences, with 43% observed a single time. The sample was CD4+ T cells from blood, cultured in vitro. This receptor was identified in a human donor who had recovered from COVID-19. V usage is TRBV28 and J usage is TRBJ2-7, with a possible D match to TRBD2 (6 bases). The CDR3 DNA reads TGTGCCAGCAGTTTACCCCCAATTTGGAGCGGGCTACCCTACGAGCAGTACTTC. It encodes CASSLPPIWSGLPYEQYF.